These 22 T cell receptor beta chains originate from one sample sequenced in a study of cytomegalovirus exposure and HLA in healthy donors. The primer mix had 60 Vbeta and 13 Jbeta primers. The assay was immunoSEQ multiplex PCR, and TCRdb's table has in-frame clones only and misses some. The sample has 120,000 or so clones, roughly four fifths seen once. The sequenced sample was PBMCs. These receptors were taken from a woman in her 30s in good health and CMV-seronegative.

This chain connects TRBV30 to TRBJ1-2; unclear D gene. Looked up from germline, CDR1 is GTSNPN and CDR2 is SVGIG (reference sequence). This CDR3 is 13 amino acids long. V was cut by 0 bases and J by 3 bases, with 8 bases left in between. The CDR3 DNA follows: TGTGCCTGGAGTGTTTGGCAGTACTATGGCTACACCTTC. Amino acid sequence: CAWSVWQYYGYTF.

The chain carries TRBV28 and TRBJ1-5, with D perhaps matching TRBD1 (6 bases). V gave up 2 bases and J gave up 3 bases, with 17 bases separating them. CDR1 MDHEN and CDR2 SYDVKM come from the germline V gene. CDR3 length equals 17 residues. CDR3: CASSLPVSGANNQPQHF. CDR3 DNA sequence: TGTGCCAGCAGTTTACCCGTGTCAGGGGCGAACAATCAGCCCCAGCATTTT.

V gene TRBV25-1 combines with J gene TRBJ1-1; D is possibly TRBD1 (6 bases). Trimming shortened V by 8 bases and J by 7 bases, and 11 bases separated the two germline ends. CDR1 is MGHDK, CDR2 SYGVNS, per germline. This CDR3 is built from 11 residues. The CDR3 sequence is CASRIQGEAFF. The CDR3 DNA reads TGTGCCAGCCGTATACAGGGTGAAGCTTTCTTT. Full variable domain (outside the CDR3, taken from reference TRBV25-1 and TRBJ1-1): EADIYQTPRYLVIGTGKKITLECSQTMGHDKMYWYQQDPGMELHLIHYSYGVNSTEKGDLSSESTVSRIRTEHFPLTLESARPSHTSQYLCASRIQGEAFFGQGTRLTVV.

This clone was recorded once. The chain joins TRBV30 to TRBJ1-6; 8 bases line up with TRBD1. V shed 0 bases and J 9 bases; nucleotides not matched to a gene: 7. There are 15 residues in the CDR3. Germline V gives CDR1 GTSNPN, CDR2 SVGIG (reference sequence). The CDR3 loop is CAWSVRGQGGSPLHF. CDR3 coding DNA: TGTGCCTGGAGTGTACGCGGACAGGGCGGTTCACCCCTCCACTTT. The entire variable domain, with the rest obtained from reference TRBV30 and TRBJ1-6, is as follows: SQTIHQWPATLVQPVGSPLSLECTVEGTSNPNLYWYRQAAGRGLQLLFYSVGIGQISSEVPQNLSASRPQDRQFILSSKKLLLSDSGFYLCAWSVRGQGGSPLHFGNGTRLTVT.

This clone is a singleton in its sample. The V gene is TRBV4-2, the J gene TRBJ2-2; D uncertain. With 0 bases removed from V and 5 bases from J, the gap between germline ends came to 16 bases. The CDR3 has 17 residues. CDR1 and CDR2 (germline): LGHNA, YNFKEQ. CDR3 region: CASSQEASNTLTGELFF. In DNA form, the CDR3 reads TGTGCCAGCAGCCAAGAGGCTTCAAACACCTTGACCGGGGAGCTGTTTTTT.

The V and J genes are TRBV9 and TRBJ2-3; perhaps TRBD2 as D (5 bases). This CDR3 spans 17 amino acids. Germline-derived CDR1 and CDR2 are SGDLS and YYNGEE. V was shortened by 0 bases and J by 0 bases, with 14 bases between the two germline ends. The CDR3 DNA follows: TGTGCCAGCAGCGTAGCTGTGGCTAGCCCTAGCACAGATACGCAGTATTTT. Protein sequence: CASSVAVASPSTDTQYF. The full variable domain, rest sourced from reference TRBV9 and TRBJ2-3, is DSGVTQTPKHLITATGQRVTLRCSPRSGDLSVYWYQQSLDQGLQFLIQYYNGEERAKGNILERFSAQQFPDLHSELNLSSLELGDSALYFCASSVAVASPSTDTQYFGPGTRLTVL.

This rearrangement joins TRBV5-1 to TRBJ2-1; TRBD1 is a possible D gene (6 bases). V lost 3 bases to trimming and J lost 6 bases, with 7 bases between them. The CDR3 sequence is 12 residues long. Germline CDR1 is SGHRS and CDR2 is YFSETQ. The CDR3 region is CASSSTGNEQFF. As DNA, the CDR3 is TGCGCCAGCAGCTCGACAGGCAATGAGCAGTTCTTC. Together with reference TRBV5-1 and TRBJ2-1, the CDR3 gives the full variable domain: KAGVTQTPRYLIKTRGQQVTLSCSPISGHRSVSWYQQTPGQGLQFLFEYFSETQRNKGNFPGRFSGRQFSNSRSEMNVSTLELGDSALYLCASSSTGNEQFFGPGTRLTVL.

The chain carries TRBV11-2 and TRBJ1-4, with a possible D match to TRBD1 (6 bases). The V gene's germline CDR1 is SGHAT and CDR2 FQNNGV. V shed 5 bases and J shed 7 bases, with 17 bases lying between them. The CDR3 loop spans 15 amino acids. For the CDR3, the DNA is TGTGCCAGCAGCCTCCGACAGGTATCCGCTGAAAAACTGTTTTTT. Translated, it gives CASSLRQVSAEKLFF. Using reference TRBV11-2 and TRBJ1-4 for the parts outside the CDR3, the full variable domain is EAGVAQSPRYKIIEKRQSVAFWCNPISGHATLYWYQQILGQGPKLLIQFQNNGVVDDSQLPKDRFSAERLKGVDSTLKIQPAKLEDSAVYLCASSLRQVSAEKLFFGSGTQLSVL.

The chain has TRBV29-1 and TRBJ2-2, with 8 bases identical to TRBD1. V dropped 6 bases and J dropped 1; count of bases not matched to a gene: 1. CDR1 and CDR2 (germline): SQVTM, ANQGSEA. The CDR3 consists of 13 residues. This CDR3 is CSVGTGNTGELFF. The CDR3 nucleotides read TGCAGCGTCGGGACAGGGAACACCGGGGAGCTGTTTTTT.

The V gene is TRBV15, the J gene TRBJ2-1, with no clear D. V gave up 2 bases and J gave up 7 bases, with 12 bases separating them. Germline V gene sequence: CDR1 LNHNV, CDR2 YYDKDF (reference sequence). There are 14 residues in the CDR3. In nucleotides, the CDR3 is TGTGCCACCAGCAGAAGTATCGGGTTTAATGAGCAGTTCTTC. Amino acids: CATSRSIGFNEQFF.

The gene calls are TRBV6-6 and TRBJ1-1; 7 nucleotides match TRBD1. The CDR3 runs to 15 residues. Germline assignment: CDR1 MNHNY and CDR2 SVGAGI (reference sequence). V was clipped by 7 bases and J by 0 bases; unmatched bases: 8. CDR3 sequence: CASTKTGQVNTEAFF. CDR3 nucleotide sequence: TGTGCCAGCACCAAAACCGGACAGGTGAACACTGAAGCTTTCTTT.

CDR3 residues: CASSLGLADSYEQYF. For the CDR3, the DNA is TGTGCCAGCAGTTTAGGCCTAGCGGACTCCTACGAGCAGTACTTC. The chain joins TRBV28 to TRBJ2-7, with TRBD2 matching 7 bases. With V trimmed by 2 bases and J by 0 bases, 4 bases remained unmatched. The germline gives CDR1 MDHEN, CDR2 SYDVKM. This CDR3 spans 15 amino acids. Combining the CDR3 with reference TRBV28 and TRBJ2-7 gives the whole variable domain DVKVTQSSRYLVKRTGEKVFLECVQDMDHENMFWYRQDPGLGLRLIYFSYDVKMKEKGDIPEGYSVSREKKERFSLILESASTNQTSMYLCASSLGLADSYEQYFGPGTRLTVT.

The chain links TRBV2 to TRBJ2-1; possible D gene TRBD2, 6 bases. CDR3 length: 16 residues. Germline CDR1 is SNHLY and CDR2 is FYNNEI. Deletions cut 1 base from V and 8 bases from J, with 18 bases between. The CDR3 region has the DNA TGTGCCAGCAGTGAAGGGGCGGGAACCTATCCGGATGAGCAGTTCTTC. Its protein is CASSEGAGTYPDEQFF. The variable domain in full, completed from reference TRBV2 and TRBJ2-1, reads EPEVTQTPSHQVTQMGQEVILRCVPISNHLYFYWYRQILGQKVEFLVSFYNNEISEKSEIFDDQFSVERPDGSNFTLKIRSTKLEDSAMYFCASSEGAGTYPDEQFFGPGTRLTVL.

The genes are TRBV9 and TRBJ1-2; D is perhaps TRBD1 (5 bases). Deletions cut 0 bases from V and 5 bases from J, with 14 bases between. Germline CDR1 and CDR2: SGDLS and YYNGEE. This CDR3 contains 15 residues. For the CDR3, the DNA is TGTGCCAGCAGCGTAGCTCCGGGGGTGCAATATGGCTACACCTTC. Translation gives CASSVAPGVQYGYTF.

The CDR3 sequence is CASSLPAKNTEAFF. In DNA, the CDR3 is TGTGCCAGCAGCTTACCCGCGAAGAACACTGAAGCTTTCTTT. The J gene is TRBJ1-1, the V gene TRBV7-9, with D unresolved. V lost 2 bases and J 1 base, leaving 8 bases between the germline ends. Germline CDR1 is SEHNR and CDR2 is FQNEAQ (reference sequence). The CDR3 contains 14 residues.

This chain joins TRBV14 and TRBJ1-6, with D perhaps TRBD1 (5 bases). The germline CDR1 and CDR2 sequences are SGHDN and FVKESK. The CDR3 extends over 14 amino acids. Trimming took 4 bases from V and 6 from J, leaving 10 bases between them. The CDR3, as DNA: TGTGCCAGCAGCCGACAGCCTTTTAATTCACCCCTCCACTTT. Amino acids: CASSRQPFNSPLHF.

The genes are TRBV4-3 and TRBJ1-1; the D is unclear. Per germline, CDR1 LGHNA and CDR2 YSLEER. This CDR3 comprises 14 residues. Trimming removed 1 base from V and 4 bases from J, with 10 bases in between. CDR3: CASSQGREGTEAFF. The CDR3 DNA reads as TGCGCCAGCAGCCAAGGTCGGGAAGGCACTGAAGCTTTCTTT.

The gene calls are TRBV5-1 and TRBJ1-1, with D possibly being TRBD1 (5 bases). This CDR3 is 14 amino acids long. Germline V lookup: CDR1 SGHRS, CDR2 YFSETQ. Trimming removed 4 bases at V and 0 bases at J, with 10 bases between. CDR3 sequence: CASSGGLLNTEAFF. DNA of the CDR3: TGCGCCAGCAGCGGGGGACTCTTGAACACTGAAGCTTTCTTT.

The V gene is TRBV5-1, the J gene TRBJ1-2; 7 bases are a match to TRBD1. The CDR3 has 14 residues. Germline CDR1 reads SGHRS; CDR2 reads YFSETQ. Trimming removed 2 bases from V and 0 bases from J; junction bases left unmatched: 1. Here the CDR3 reads CASSFTGANYGYTF. DNA for the CDR3: TGCGCCAGCAGCTTCACAGGGGCTAACTATGGCTACACCTTC.

This rearrangement joins TRBV27 to TRBJ2-3; the D gene is possibly TRBD2 (5 bases). The CDR3 length is 10 residues. V lost 11 bases and J lost 4, with 7 bases in between. The germline gives CDR1 MNHEY, CDR2 SMNVEV (reference sequence). The CDR3 region is CAAGADTQYF. CDR3 coding DNA: TGTGCCGCCGGGGCAGATACGCAGTATTTT.

The chain couples TRBV19 to TRBJ1-2, with D tentatively TRBD1 (5 bases). CDR1 is LNHDA and CDR2 is SQIVND in the germline V gene (reference sequence). V was pared by 5 bases and J by 6 bases, with 13 bases between. The CDR3 is made up of 13 amino acids. The CDR3 reads CASSPRGRDGYTF. The CDR3 DNA follows: TGTGCCAGTAGTCCCCGGGGGAGGGATGGCTACACCTTC. Variable domain in full (rest from reference TRBV19 and TRBJ1-2): DGGITQSPKYLFRKEGQNVTLSCEQNLNHDAMYWYRQDPGQGLRLIYYSQIVNDFQKGDIAEGYSVSREKKESFPLTVTSAQKNPTAFYLCASSPRGRDGYTFGSGTRLTVV.

In this sample, this clone turned up once. CDR3 sequence: CAWRTEVTRYEQYF. CDR3 in DNA: TGTGCCTGGAGGACAGAAGTAACTCGCTACGAGCAGTACTTC. The gene calls are TRBV30 and TRBJ2-7, with a tentative D call TRBD1 (5 bases). Germline CDR1 is GTSNPN and CDR2 is SVGIG (reference sequence). With 3 bases removed from V and 3 bases from J, the gap between germline ends came to 15 bases. The CDR3 runs 14 residues.